These 11 T cell receptor beta chains came from one sample sequenced in a study of shared clonotypes between healthy human individuals. This table comes from immunoSEQ multiplex PCR, and its TCRdb copy is limited to in-frame clones, with some not included. Of under 600,000 clones listed, more than 95% are singletons. Sequencing used naive CD4+ T cells sorted from blood. Subset described: CD45RA+ positively selected. Receptor source: a woman between 25 and 40 years old in good health.

The chain is built from TRBV7-2 and TRBJ2-4, with D perhaps being TRBD1 or TRBD2 (5 bases each). The V end lost 5 bases, the J end lost 2 bases, and 13 bases lay between the germline ends. Germline V CDR1 and CDR2: SGHTA, FQGNSA. This CDR3 region has 15 residues. This CDR3 reads CASSHFGGTKNIQYF. CDR3 nucleotide sequence: TGTGCCAGCAGCCACTTTGGGGGAACCAAAAACATTCAGTACTTC.

V is TRBV28 and J is TRBJ1-2; D remains ambiguous. The CDR3 extends over 10 amino acids. With 6 bases removed from V and 7 bases from J, the gap between germline ends came to 6 bases. The V gene's germline CDR1 is MDHEN and CDR2 SYDVKM. The CDR3 DNA follows: TGTGCCAGCAGCCGAAGTGGCTACACCTTC. Protein: CASSRSGYTF.

The genes are TRBV2 and TRBJ1-6; D is unclear. Per germline, CDR1 SNHLY and CDR2 FYNNEI. With 5 bases removed from V and 8 bases from J, the gap between germline ends came to 4 bases. This CDR3 comprises 11 residues. CDR3 DNA sequence: TGTGCCAGCAGTTCCCATTCACCCCTCCACTTT. This gives the protein CASSSHSPLHF.

This clone occurred once. The gene calls are TRBV6-5 and TRBJ2-5; D is possibly TRBD1 or TRBD2 (6 bases each). The CDR3 is 15 residues long. The germline V gene encodes CDR1 MNHEY and CDR2 SVGAGI. The V end lost 6 bases, the J end lost 5 bases, and 19 bases lay between the germline ends. The CDR3 is CASSKKWGAGETQYF. The DNA of the CDR3 is TGTGCCAGCAGCAAAAAATGGGGGGCCGGTGAGACCCAGTACTTC.

This clone occurred once. V and J are TRBV28 and TRBJ2-7; the match to TRBD2 covers 13 bases. The CDR3 totals 16 residues. CDR1 is MDHEN, CDR2 SYDVKM, per germline. The V and J ends lost 0 bases and 1 base, in that order; junction bases with no gene match: 0. The CDR3 loop reads CASSLWTSGRSYEQYF. The CDR3 DNA reads TGTGCCAGCAGTTTATGGACTAGCGGGAGGTCCTACGAGCAGTACTTC.

The CDR3 loop is CASQWGSHSSYNEQFF. In DNA form, the CDR3 reads TGCGCCAGCCAATGGGGCAGCCACTCATCCTACAATGAGCAGTTCTTC. The chain employs TRBV5-1 and TRBJ2-1; tentative D call: TRBD1 (5 bases). Germline CDR1 SGHRS, CDR2 YFSETQ. Trimming removed 7 bases from V and 1 base from J, with 18 bases in between. This CDR3 comprises 16 residues.

This chain connects TRBV6-1 to TRBJ2-1; 7 bases are a match to TRBD1. The V gene end was trimmed by 6 bases and the J gene end by 6 bases; junction bases not matched to a gene: 5. The CDR3 runs to 13 residues. CDR1 MNHNS and CDR2 SASEGT come from the germline V gene. CDR3 DNA: TGTGCCAGCAGCCCCGGACAGGCCAATGAGCAGTTCTTC. Its protein is CASSPGQANEQFF.

J is TRBJ1-3 and V is TRBV28; D ambiguous. The CDR3 sequence is 18 residues long. Germline V gene lookup returns CDR1 MDHEN and CDR2 SYDVKM. V lost 8 bases and J lost 4, with 27 bases in between. CDR3 DNA sequence: TGTGCCAGCCTTCCTGCCGAAGGGCAGCTCGTCGAAGGAAACACCATATATTTT. Amino acids: CASLPAEGQLVEGNTIYF.

This rearrangement joins TRBV27 to TRBJ1-6; maybe TRBD1 (5 bases). Germline CDR1 MNHEY, CDR2 SMNVEV (reference sequence). The CDR3 covers 15 residues. V lost 1 base and J lost 7, with 11 bases in between. The DNA of the CDR3 is TGTGCCAGCAGTTTATTAGGGGCAGGGAATTCACCCCTCCACTTT. Its translation is CASSLLGAGNSPLHF.

The rearrangement joins TRBV2 to TRBJ1-4; D gene unclear. V lost 8 bases to trimming and J lost 0 bases, with 19 bases between them. The CDR3 consists of 17 residues. CDR1 is SNHLY, CDR2 FYNNEI, per germline. CDR3 protein: CASSRPRVGPTNEKLFF. The CDR3 bases are TGTGCCAGCTCCAGACCAAGGGTCGGGCCAACTAATGAAAAACTGTTTTTT.

The chain links TRBV9 to TRBJ2-3; TRBD2 aligns across 8 bases. Germline V gives CDR1 SGDLS, CDR2 YYNGEE. The CDR3 has 15 residues. V was pared by 4 bases and J by 2 bases, with 6 bases of the junction left unmatched. The CDR3 is CASSFTSGYTDTQYF. The CDR3 DNA reads as TGTGCCAGCAGCTTCACTAGCGGTTACACAGATACGCAGTATTTT. Full variable domain (rest looked up from reference TRBV9 and TRBJ2-3): DSGVTQTPKHLITATGQRVTLRCSPRSGDLSVYWYQQSLDQGLQFLIQYYNGEERAKGNILERFSAQQFPDLHSELNLSSLELGDSALYFCASSFTSGYTDTQYFGPGTRLTVL.